This TCR beta chain was obtained from a study of T cell responses to AZD1222 COVID-19 vaccine. Study-level background: Recipients boosted at about 4 weeks or about 12 weeks are pooled.

The study's findings and limits: CD4 TCRs linked to vaccination spanned spike, dominating at 160-218 and 743-854. In the spike-specific TCR repertoire, nearly half reportedly target unmutated variant regions.

The CDR3 spans 14 residues. Germline V gene lookup returns CDR1 SGDLS and CDR2 YYNGEE. Profiled with immunoSEQ multiplex PCR; TCRdb holds only in-frame clones, not every one. This table has about 100,000 clones, around nine tenths appearing once. On this clone: Its antigen is unknown. Mismatch with germline at one junction end may stem from a read error.

This TCR was recovered from an adult in good health. The chain joins TRBV9 to TRBJ1-1; no firm D call. The sample consisted of peripheral blood, taken on day 0 of AZD1222 vaccination. CDR3 DNA sequence: TGCGCCAGCAGCGTAGCTTTGATGAACACTGAAGCTTTCTTT. Its translation: CASSVALMNTEAFF.